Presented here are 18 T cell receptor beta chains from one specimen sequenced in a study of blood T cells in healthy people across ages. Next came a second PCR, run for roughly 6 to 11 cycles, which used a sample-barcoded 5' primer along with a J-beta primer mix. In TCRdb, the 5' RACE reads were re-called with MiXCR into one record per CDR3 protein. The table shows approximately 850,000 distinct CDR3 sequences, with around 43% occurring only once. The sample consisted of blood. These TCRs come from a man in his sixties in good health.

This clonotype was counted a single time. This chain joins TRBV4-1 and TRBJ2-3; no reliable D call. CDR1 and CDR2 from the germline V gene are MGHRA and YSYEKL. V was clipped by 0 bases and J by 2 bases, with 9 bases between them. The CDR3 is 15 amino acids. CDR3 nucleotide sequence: TGCGCCAGCAGCCAAGACGAAAAGCCCACAGATACGCAGTATTTT. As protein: CASSQDEKPTDTQYF.

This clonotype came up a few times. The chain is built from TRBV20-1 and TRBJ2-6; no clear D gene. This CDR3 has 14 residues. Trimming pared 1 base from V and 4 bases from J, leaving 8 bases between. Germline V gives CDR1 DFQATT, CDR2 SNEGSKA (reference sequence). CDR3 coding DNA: TGCAGTGCTAGAGGGTCGAGGGGGGCCAACGTCCTGACTTTC. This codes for CSARGSRGANVLTF.

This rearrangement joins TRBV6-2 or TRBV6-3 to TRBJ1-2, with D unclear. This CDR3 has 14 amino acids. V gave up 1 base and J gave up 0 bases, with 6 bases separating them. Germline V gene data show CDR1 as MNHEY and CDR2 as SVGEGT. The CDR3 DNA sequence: TGTGCCAGCAGTTACTACAGCACTAACTATGGCTACACCTTC. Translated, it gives CASSYYSTNYGYTF.

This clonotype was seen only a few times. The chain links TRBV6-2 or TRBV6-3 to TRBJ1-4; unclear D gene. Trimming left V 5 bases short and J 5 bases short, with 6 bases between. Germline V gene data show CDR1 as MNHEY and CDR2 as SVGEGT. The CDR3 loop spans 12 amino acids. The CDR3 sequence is CASSRANEKLFF. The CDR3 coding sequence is TGTGCCAGCAGTCGTGCGAATGAAAAACTGTTTTTT.

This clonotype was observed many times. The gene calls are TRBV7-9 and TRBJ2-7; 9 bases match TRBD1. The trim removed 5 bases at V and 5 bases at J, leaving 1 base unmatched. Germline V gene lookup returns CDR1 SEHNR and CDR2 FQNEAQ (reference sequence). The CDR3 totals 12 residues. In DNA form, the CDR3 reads TGTGCCAGCAGCCGGACAGGGGACGAGCAGTACTTC. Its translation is CASSRTGDEQYF. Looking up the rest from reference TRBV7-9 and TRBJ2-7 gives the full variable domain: DTGVSQNPRHKITKRGQNVTFRCDPISEHNRLYWYRQTLGQGPEFLTYFQNEAQLEKSRLLSDRFSAERPKGSFSTLEIQRTEQGDSAMYLCASSRTGDEQYFGPGTRLTVT.

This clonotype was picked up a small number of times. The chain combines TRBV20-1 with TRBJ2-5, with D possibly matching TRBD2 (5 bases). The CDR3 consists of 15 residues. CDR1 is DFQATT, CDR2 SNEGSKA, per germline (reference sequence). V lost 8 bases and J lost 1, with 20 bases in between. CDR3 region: CSPNLGAEIQETQYF. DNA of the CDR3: TGCAGTCCGAATTTGGGAGCGGAGATCCAAGAGACCCAGTACTTC.

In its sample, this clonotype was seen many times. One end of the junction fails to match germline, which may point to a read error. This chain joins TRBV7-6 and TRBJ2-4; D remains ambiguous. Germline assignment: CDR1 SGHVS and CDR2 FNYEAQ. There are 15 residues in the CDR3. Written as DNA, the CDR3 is TGCGCCAGCAGCCCCGGTGGTGGGGACAAAAACATTCAGTACTTC. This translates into CASSPGGGDKNIQYF.

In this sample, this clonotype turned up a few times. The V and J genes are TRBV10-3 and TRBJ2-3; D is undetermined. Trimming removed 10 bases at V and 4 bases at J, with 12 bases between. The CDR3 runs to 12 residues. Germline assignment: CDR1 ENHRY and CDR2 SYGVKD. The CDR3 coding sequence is TGTGCCACGGGCGTGCAGCCAGATACGCAGTATTTT. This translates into CATGVQPDTQYF.

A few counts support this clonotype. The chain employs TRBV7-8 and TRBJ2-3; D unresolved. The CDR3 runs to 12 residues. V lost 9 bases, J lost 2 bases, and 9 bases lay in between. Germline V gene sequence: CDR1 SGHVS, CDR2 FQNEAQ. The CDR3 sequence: CASGEITDTQYF. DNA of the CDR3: TGTGCCAGTGGCGAGATCACAGATACGCAGTATTTT.

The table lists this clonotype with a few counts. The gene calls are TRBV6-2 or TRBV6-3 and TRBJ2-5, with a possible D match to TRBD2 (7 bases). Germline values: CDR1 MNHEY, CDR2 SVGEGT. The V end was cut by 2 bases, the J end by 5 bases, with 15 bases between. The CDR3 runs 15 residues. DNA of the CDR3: TGTGCCAGCAGTTACGGGTCGGGGGGCAGGGAGACCCAGTACTTC. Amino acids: CASSYGSGGRETQYF.

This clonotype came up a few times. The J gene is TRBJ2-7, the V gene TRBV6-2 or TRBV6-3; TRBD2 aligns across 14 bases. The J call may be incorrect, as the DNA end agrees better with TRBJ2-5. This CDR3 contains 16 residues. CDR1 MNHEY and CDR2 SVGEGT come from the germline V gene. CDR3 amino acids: CASSRRLAGGEETQYF. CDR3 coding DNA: TGTGCCAGCAGTCGGAGACTAGCGGGGGGGGAAGAGACCCAGTACTTC.

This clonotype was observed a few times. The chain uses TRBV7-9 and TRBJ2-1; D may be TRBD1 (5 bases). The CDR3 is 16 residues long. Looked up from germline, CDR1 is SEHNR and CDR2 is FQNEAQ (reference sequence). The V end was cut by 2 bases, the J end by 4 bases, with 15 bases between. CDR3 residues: CASSLMLGHRYNEQFF. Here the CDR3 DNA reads TGTGCCAGCAGCTTAATGTTAGGACACCGGTACAATGAGCAGTTCTTC.

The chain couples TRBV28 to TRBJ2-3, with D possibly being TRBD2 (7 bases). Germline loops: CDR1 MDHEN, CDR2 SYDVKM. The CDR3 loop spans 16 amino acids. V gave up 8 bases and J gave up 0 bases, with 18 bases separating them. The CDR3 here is CASLAGAQTSTDTQYF. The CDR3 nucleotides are TGTGCCAGCCTGGCGGGGGCCCAGACTAGCACAGATACGCAGTATTTT. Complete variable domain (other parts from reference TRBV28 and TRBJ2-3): DVKVTQSSRYLVKRTGEKVFLECVQDMDHENMFWYRQDPGLGLRLIYFSYDVKMKEKGDIPEGYSVSREKKERFSLILESASTNQTSMYLCASLAGAQTSTDTQYFGPGTRLTVL.

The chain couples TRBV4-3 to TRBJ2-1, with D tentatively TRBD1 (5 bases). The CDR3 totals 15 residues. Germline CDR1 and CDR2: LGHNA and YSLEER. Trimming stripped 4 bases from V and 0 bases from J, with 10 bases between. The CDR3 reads CASSRDSGSYNEQFF. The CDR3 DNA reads TGCGCCAGCAGCCGAGACAGTGGCTCCTACAATGAGCAGTTCTTC.

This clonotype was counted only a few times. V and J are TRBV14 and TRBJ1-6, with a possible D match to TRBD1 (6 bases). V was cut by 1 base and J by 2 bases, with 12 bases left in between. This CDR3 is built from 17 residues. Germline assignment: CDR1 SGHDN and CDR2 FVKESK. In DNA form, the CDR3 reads TGTGCCAGCAGCCAAGGGGCCCAGGGGCCCTATAATTCACCCCTCCACTTT. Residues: CASSQGAQGPYNSPLHF.

CDR3: CAWRQGAGELFF. CDR3 in DNA: TGTGCCTGGAGACAGGGGGCCGGGGAGCTGTTTTTT. This sequence joins TRBV30 and TRBJ2-2, with TRBD1 matching 8 bases. Germline CDR1 and CDR2: GTSNPN and SVGIG (reference sequence). There are 12 residues in the CDR3. With 3 bases clipped from V and 6 bases from J, the junction kept 0 bases outside the gene matches.

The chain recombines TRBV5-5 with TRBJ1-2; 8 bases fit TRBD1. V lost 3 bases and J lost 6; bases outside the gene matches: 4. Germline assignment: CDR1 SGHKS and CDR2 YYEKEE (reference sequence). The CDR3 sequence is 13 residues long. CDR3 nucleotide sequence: TGTGCCAGCAGCTCGACAGGGGCAGATGGCTACACCTTC. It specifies CASSSTGADGYTF.

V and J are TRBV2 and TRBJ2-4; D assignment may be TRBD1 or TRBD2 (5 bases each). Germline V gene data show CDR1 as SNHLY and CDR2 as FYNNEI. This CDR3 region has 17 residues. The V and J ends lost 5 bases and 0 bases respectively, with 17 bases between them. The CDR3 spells CASSHIRAGTAKNIQYF. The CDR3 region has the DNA TGTGCCAGCAGTCATATCCGGGCAGGGACAGCCAAAAACATTCAGTACTTC.